Sequencing of this T cell receptor beta chain was carried out in a study of identifying expanded T cells in peripheral blood. Collection occurred without any documented infections or immune events in donors. Trimming took 5 bases from V and 0 from J; bases not matched to a gene: 6. Germline CDR1 and CDR2: SNHLY and FYNNEI. CDR3 length: 15 amino acids. This table comes from immunoSEQ multiplex PCR, and its TCRdb copy is limited to in-frame clones, with some not included. The repertoire has about 100,000 clones, approximately 90% of them found once; the top ten carry around 17%. The genes are TRBV2 and TRBJ1-2, with 7 bases aligning to TRBD1. The sample consisted of blood. This sequence was found in a person aged 18 to 75 in good health. CDR3 sequence (DNA): TGTGCCAGCAGTTCCGGGACAGCTCCTAACTATGGCTACACCTTC. Its translation: CASSSGTAPNYGYTF.